These 30 T cell receptor beta chains came from one sample sequenced in a study of blood T cell repertoires in COVID-19. Some clones are missing from TCRdb's copy, which holds only in-frame ones; the method was immunoSEQ multiplex PCR. The sample carries 370,000 or so clones, 81% recorded once. Sequencing was done on a sample of peripheral blood. The receptors originated from a human donor with acute or convalescent COVID-19. The donor label of this sample is uncertain.

The table lists this clone with a count of one. The rearrangement uses TRBV4-1 and TRBJ1-6; D is possibly TRBD1 (6 bases). The CDR3 runs to 16 residues. V was pared by 1 base and J by 5 bases, with 12 bases between. In germline, CDR1 is MGHRA, CDR2 YSYEKL. The CDR3 sequence is CASSQGPGTNNSPLHF. Here the CDR3 DNA reads TGCGCCAGCAGCCAAGGCCCCGGGACAAATAATTCACCCCTCCACTTT.

This clone was counted between two and nine times. The chain has TRBV5-1 and TRBJ2-1; D is unclear. Germline V gene lookup returns CDR1 SGHRS and CDR2 YFSETQ. V was trimmed by 0 bases and J by 6 bases, leaving 7 bases between them. The CDR3 is made up of 13 amino acids. CDR3 sequence: CASSLGSPNEQFF. CDR3 coding DNA: TGCGCCAGCAGCTTGGGTAGTCCCAATGAGCAGTTCTTC.

The chain employs TRBV6-1 and TRBJ2-2; TRBD2 might be the D (6 bases). Trimming took off 2 bases at V and 7 bases at J, with 11 bases between the two ends. Germline V gene data show CDR1 as MNHNS and CDR2 as SASEGT. This CDR3 region has 14 residues. The CDR3 DNA sequence: TGTGCCAGCAGTGAACTCGGGGGAGGCGGGGAGCTGTTTTTT. Protein sequence: CASSELGGGGELFF.

This chain links TRBV28 with TRBJ1-5; a weak D match, TRBD1 (6 bases). V lost 2 bases and J lost 4, with 12 bases in between. CDR1 is MDHEN and CDR2 is SYDVKM in the germline V gene. This CDR3 spans 15 amino acids. The CDR3 DNA follows: TGTGCCAGCAGTTTAACGCCAGGGGAAAATCAGCCCCAGCATTTT. It codes for CASSLTPGENQPQHF. Full variable domain (outside the CDR3, taken from reference TRBV28 and TRBJ1-5): DVKVTQSSRYLVKRTGEKVFLECVQDMDHENMFWYRQDPGLGLRLIYFSYDVKMKEKGDIPEGYSVSREKKERFSLILESASTNQTSMYLCASSLTPGENQPQHFGDGTRLSIL.

This clone was detected a few times. The chain combines TRBV19 with TRBJ1-5; D is unclear. The CDR3 length is 15 residues. Germline V gene data show CDR1 as LNHDA and CDR2 as SQIVND (reference sequence). Trimming left V 4 bases short and J 7 bases short, with 17 bases between. CDR3 loop: CASSTPEGLGQPQHF. Written as DNA, the CDR3 is TGTGCCAGTAGTACCCCCGAGGGTCTCGGACAGCCCCAGCATTTT.

The chain couples TRBV7-6 to TRBJ2-5; D unresolved. Per the germline V gene, CDR1 is SGHVS and CDR2 is FNYEAQ. V lost 1 base and J lost 2, with 14 bases in between. This CDR3 contains 16 residues. Written as DNA, the CDR3 is TGTGCCAGCAGCTTAGGGGCCCGACGCTTACAAGAGACCCAGTACTTC. It translates to CASSLGARRLQETQYF. The full variable domain, with the rest looked up from reference TRBV7-6 and TRBJ2-5, is GAGVSQSPRYKVTKRGQDVALRCDPISGHVSLYWYRQALGQGPEFLTYFNYEAQQDKSGLPNDRFSAERPEGSISTLTIQRTEQRDSAMYRCASSLGARRLQETQYFGPGTRLLVL.

J is TRBJ1-1 and V is TRBV30, with D hard to call. V gave up 3 bases and J gave up 6 bases, with 17 bases separating them. Germline V gene sequence: CDR1 GTSNPN, CDR2 SVGIG (reference sequence). The CDR3 sequence is 14 residues long. In nucleotides, the CDR3 is TGTGCCTGGAGGGGGAACGGGGAGTCAGCTGAAGCTTTCTTT. It yields the protein CAWRGNGESAEAFF.

The J gene is TRBJ2-2, the V gene TRBV14, with 10 bases identical to TRBD1. Germline lookup yields CDR1 SGHDN and CDR2 FVKESK. The CDR3 has 19 residues. V lost 5 bases, J lost 3 bases, and 15 bases stayed unmatched. The CDR3 sequence is CASSGRDRGKFVDTGELFF. In DNA form, the CDR3 reads TGTGCCAGCAGCGGCCGGGACAGGGGTAAATTTGTGGACACCGGGGAGCTGTTTTTT.

The gene calls are TRBV19 and TRBJ2-6, with a weak D call TRBD2 (5 bases). The germline V gene has CDR1 LNHDA and CDR2 SQIVND (reference sequence). CDR3 length: 15 amino acids. V gave up 6 bases and J gave up 0 bases, with 9 bases separating them. CDR3 loop: CASSQGSSGANVLTF. CDR3 nucleotides: TGTGCCAGTAGCCAAGGGAGCTCTGGGGCCAACGTCCTGACTTTC.

This clone was counted a few times. This sequence joins TRBV3-1 (or the pseudogene TRBV3-2) and TRBJ1-1; a weak D match, TRBD1 (5 bases). CDR1 is LGHDT and CDR2 is YNNKEL in the germline V gene (reference sequence). CDR3 length: 14 amino acids. Trimming cost V 3 bases and J 5 bases, with 13 bases left between them. The CDR3 DNA reads as TGTGCCAGCAGCCAGACCAGGGATGGAACTGAAGCTTTCTTT. It is translated as CASSQTRDGTEAFF.

This sequence joins TRBV28 and TRBJ1-1; tentative D call: TRBD1 (6 bases). CDR3 length: 14 residues. The V and J ends lost 10 bases and 5 bases respectively, with 20 bases between them. Germline-derived CDR1 and CDR2 are MDHEN and SYDVKM. The CDR3 nucleotides are TGTGCCACCTTCGACCTAACAGGGAAAACTGAAGCTTTCTTT. This translates into CATFDLTGKTEAFF.

This clone was detected a few times. This chain joins TRBV28 and TRBJ1-2; TRBD1 is a possible D gene (5 bases). The CDR3 length is 17 residues. Germline values: CDR1 MDHEN, CDR2 SYDVKM. The V and J ends lost 7 bases and 1 base respectively, with 22 bases between them. CDR3 sequence (DNA): TGTGCCAGCACCCTCTACCCTTTGGGAGGGGATAACTATGGCTACACCTTC. Amino acids: CASTLYPLGGDNYGYTF.

This clone has only a few counts. This chain joins TRBV12-3 or TRBV12-4 and TRBJ1-1; D unclear. This CDR3 contains 11 residues. The ends were cut back, 7 bases at V and 4 bases at J, with 7 bases in the middle. The CDR3 DNA reads as TGTGCCAGCATCCTAGCCACTGAAGCTTTCTTT. Residues: CASILATEAFF.

J is TRBJ2-5 and V is TRBV28, with D maybe TRBD2 (7 bases). In germline, CDR1 is MDHEN, CDR2 SYDVKM. The CDR3 length is 14 residues. V was clipped by 6 bases and J by 2 bases, with 13 bases between them. The CDR3 coding sequence is TGTGCCAGCAGGGCGGGGGACATACAAGAGACCCAGTACTTC. Residues: CASRAGDIQETQYF.

CDR3 protein: CASSLPGSRYEQYF. The CDR3 DNA reads TGTGCCAGCAGTTTACCGGGGTCACGCTACGAGCAGTACTTC. The chain links TRBV28 to TRBJ2-7, with D possibly being TRBD2 (5 bases). V gave up 2 bases and J gave up 3 bases, with 11 bases separating them. Germline loops: CDR1 MDHEN, CDR2 SYDVKM. The CDR3 length is 14 residues.

The chain carries TRBV5-4 and TRBJ2-7; TRBD2 is a possible D gene (5 bases). The germline V gene has CDR1 SGHNT and CDR2 YYREEE (reference sequence). There are 12 residues in the CDR3. Trimming took 5 bases from V and 0 from J, leaving 6 bases between them. DNA of the CDR3: TGTGCCAGCAGGGAGGACTCCTACGAGCAGTACTTC. It translates to CASREDSYEQYF. Combining the CDR3 with reference TRBV5-4 and TRBJ2-7 gives the whole variable domain ETGVTQSPTHLIKTRGQQVTLRCSSQSGHNTVSWYQQALGQGPQFIFQYYREEENGRGNFPPRFSGLQFPNYSSELNVNALELDDSALYLCASREDSYEQYFGPGTRLTVT.

The J gene is TRBJ2-1, the V gene TRBV5-8, with 8 bases aligning to TRBD2. Unmatched junction bases numbered 9, after V lost 5 bases and J lost 2 bases. This CDR3 spans 16 amino acids. CDR1 is SGHTS and CDR2 is YDEGEE in the germline V gene. Here the CDR3 reads CASRGELAEPYNEQFF. CDR3 nucleotides: TGTGCCAGCAGGGGAGAACTAGCGGAGCCCTACAATGAGCAGTTCTTC.

The gene calls are TRBV7-2 and TRBJ2-7, with D possibly matching TRBD1 (6 bases). The CDR3 has 18 residues. Trimming stripped 4 bases from V and 2 bases from J, with 24 bases between. Germline CDR1 and CDR2: SGHTA and FQGNSA. CDR3 nucleotide sequence: TGTGCCAGCAGCTCAGGTGACGGCTGGGACATCAATACCTACGAGCAGTACTTC. It specifies CASSSGDGWDINTYEQYF.

The CDR3 DNA reads TGTGCCAGCAGCTTAGCCGGGGGGGCGTCGACCCAGTACTTC. Its protein product is CASSLAGGASTQYF. The chain employs TRBV11-3 and TRBJ2-5; 8 positions agree with TRBD2. J gave up 7 bases and V 1 base, and 5 bases lay outside the gene matches. The germline V gene encodes CDR1 SGHNT and CDR2 YENEEA. The CDR3 contains 14 residues. Using reference TRBV11-3 and TRBJ2-5 for the parts outside the CDR3, the full variable domain is EAGVVQSPRYKIIEKKQPVAFWCNPISGHNTLYWYLQNLGQGPELLIRYENEEAVDDSQLPKDRFSAERLKGVDSTLKIQPAELGDSAVYLCASSLAGGASTQYFGPGTRLLVL.

This clone has just a few counts. The chain carries TRBV6-5 and TRBJ1-2; D gene uncertain. Germline assignment: CDR1 MNHEY and CDR2 SVGAGI. V dropped 2 bases and J dropped 0 bases, with 7 bases sitting between them. The CDR3 length is 14 residues. The CDR3 region has the DNA TGTGCCAGCAGTTACGGAGGCACTAACTATGGCTACACCTTC. Amino acids: CASSYGGTNYGYTF.

Details on this clone: The same CDR3 can be traced to other DNA sequences in this sample. This chain links TRBV3-1 (or the pseudogene TRBV3-2) with TRBJ1-1; maybe TRBD1 (5 bases). The germline gives CDR1 LGHDT, CDR2 YNNKEL (reference sequence). Trimming stripped 6 bases from V and 7 bases from J, with 12 bases between. The length of the CDR3 is 12 residues. As DNA, the CDR3 is TGTGCCAGCAGTCTACACCAGGGTGAAGCTTTCTTT. Translating gives CASSLHQGEAFF.

The J gene is TRBJ1-2, the V gene TRBV6-1; 9 bases match TRBD1. The CDR3 consists of 17 residues. The ends lost 2 bases at V and 8 bases at J; junction bases unmatched: 15. Germline CDR1 and CDR2: MNHNS and SASEGT. This chain's CDR3 is CASSEWGQGWEARGYTF. CDR3 sequence (DNA): TGTGCCAGCAGTGAATGGGGACAGGGCTGGGAGGCCCGAGGCTACACCTTC.

The chain employs TRBV7-2 and TRBJ1-3, with a tentative D call TRBD1 (6 bases). The CDR3 has 16 residues. CDR1 and CDR2 (germline): SGHTA, FQGNSA. V was trimmed by 5 bases and J by 4 bases, leaving 18 bases between them. CDR3 protein: CASSALSRGAGNTIYF. The CDR3 DNA reads TGTGCCAGCAGCGCCTTATCCAGGGGCGCGGGAAACACCATATATTTT.

The chain carries TRBV7-9 and TRBJ2-1; weak D call: TRBD1 (6 bases). Per germline, CDR1 SEHNR and CDR2 FQNEAQ (reference sequence). This CDR3 has 15 residues. Trimming stripped 1 base from V and 8 bases from J, with 15 bases between. CDR3 bases: TGTGCCAGCAGCTTAGGACTCCCCTGGGGGCATGAGCAGTTCTTC. Protein product: CASSLGLPWGHEQFF. Together with reference TRBV7-9 and TRBJ2-1, the CDR3 gives the full variable domain: DTGVSQNPRHKITKRGQNVTFRCDPISEHNRLYWYRQTLGQGPEFLTYFQNEAQLEKSRLLSDRFSAERPKGSFSTLEIQRTEQGDSAMYLCASSLGLPWGHEQFFGPGTRLTVL.

About this clone: Distinct nucleotide sequences in the sample also encode this CDR3. The chain has TRBV2 and TRBJ2-5; D is possibly TRBD1 (5 bases). V lost 5 bases to trimming and J lost 2 bases, with 12 bases between them. CDR1 is SNHLY, CDR2 FYNNEI, per germline. The CDR3 consists of 14 residues. The CDR3 loop is CASSLSRDQETQYF. CDR3 sequence (DNA): TGTGCCAGCAGTTTAAGCAGGGATCAAGAGACCCAGTACTTC.

This clone showed up just once. V is TRBV28 and J is TRBJ1-1, with a weak D call TRBD1 (6 bases). V lost 2 bases and J lost 1, with 11 bases in between. Germline CDR1 and CDR2: MDHEN and SYDVKM. The CDR3 runs to 15 residues. The CDR3 DNA reads TGTGCCAGCAGTTTAGTGGGCAGGGGGAACACTGAAGCTTTCTTT. Its translation: CASSLVGRGNTEAFF.

The chain carries TRBV5-1 and TRBJ1-1; a possible D gene is TRBD1 (6 bases). V shed 2 bases and J shed 4 bases, with 15 bases lying between them. CDR1 and CDR2 (germline): SGHRS, YFSETQ. The CDR3 extends over 15 amino acids. CDR3 coding DNA: TGCGCCAGCAGCTTTCAATCTGGGGGCCTCACTGAAGCTTTCTTT. It codes for CASSFQSGGLTEAFF.

The chain employs TRBV4-1 and TRBJ2-1, with D possibly TRBD2 on 5 matching bases. The CDR3 is made up of 14 amino acids. The V end lost 4 bases, the J end lost 9 bases, and 16 bases lay between the germline ends. Germline V CDR1 and CDR2: MGHRA, YSYEKL. The CDR3 DNA is TGCGCCAGCAGCCCTCCGGAGCGACGGGGTGAGCAGTTCTTC. It codes for CASSPPERRGEQFF.

J is TRBJ2-2 and V is TRBV18, with 8 nucleotides matching TRBD1. This CDR3 region has 17 residues. With V trimmed by 6 bases and J by 0 bases, 9 bases remained unmatched. Looked up from germline, CDR1 is KGHSH and CDR2 is LQKENI. The CDR3 DNA follows: TGTGCCAGCTCCCCGAGTCGGACAGGGTCGAACACCGGGGAGCTGTTTTTT. It is translated as CASSPSRTGSNTGELFF.

The chain uses TRBV18 and TRBJ2-1; a possible D gene is TRBD2 (6 bases). V was trimmed by 3 bases and J by 5 bases, leaving 14 bases between them. Germline V CDR1 and CDR2: KGHSH, LQKENI. This CDR3 is built from 15 residues. The CDR3 here is CASSPRENENNEQFF. The CDR3 DNA sequence: TGTGCCAGCTCACCCCGGGAGAATGAGAACAATGAGCAGTTCTTC.